This T cell receptor beta chain was identified during a study of Graves' ophthalmopathy and Graves' hyperthyroidism. The germline V and J ends were trimmed by 2 bases and 4 bases, with 9 bases remaining between them. The CDR3 has 14 amino acids. Germline V lookup: CDR1 MNHNY, CDR2 SVGAGI (reference sequence). Clinicians made diagnoses from clinical symptoms, serum thyroxine, TRAb, thyroid ultrasound and orbital computed tomography. The authors isolated PBMCs from 10 ml of fresh peripheral blood. CDR3 regions of TCR beta were amplified from RNA transcripts. Amplification began with first-round RT-PCR using HTBI primers, then second-round multiplex PCR was performed. TCRdb reanalysed the multiplex PCR reads using MiXCR and keeps one entry per CDR3 protein. Among 740,000 or so distinct CDR3 sequences, about 44% were seen once, and the ten largest hold about 40%. Study results and caveats: Blood contained most expanded thyroid clonotypes exceeding 0.001 frequency. Built on 13 signatures, a model told ophthalmopathy apart from stable hyperthyroidism with approximately 85% sensitivity and over 80% specificity.

This clonotype was found a few times. Its antigen is unknown. The sample consisted of peripheral blood. The chain combines TRBV6-6 with TRBJ1-3, with unresolved D. The clonotype was recovered from an adult man with Graves' ophthalmopathy. Here the CDR3 reads CASSYHLSGNTIYF. DNA for the CDR3: TGTGCCAGCAGTTACCATTTGTCAGGAAACACCATATATTTT.